Below are 10 T cell receptor beta chains sequenced from a single sample in a study of beta chain features in type 1 diabetes. What was sequenced were expressed TCRB transcripts, since all of the isolated RNA had been reverse transcribed. This table comes from immunoSEQ multiplex PCR, and its TCRdb copy is limited to in-frame clones, with some not included. Of approximately 160,000 clones in the sample, about 8.1% are singletons; the top ten hold 0.55% to 0.75%. Sequenced input: central memory CD4+ T cells from blood. The source of these receptors is a man between 18 and 35 years old in good health.

This clone is medium-sized by share. The chain links TRBV4-2 to TRBJ2-6, with TRBD1 matching 7 bases. The length of the CDR3 is 17 residues. Germline lookup yields CDR1 LGHNA and CDR2 YNFKEQ. V lost 1 base, J lost 2 bases, and 5 bases stayed unmatched. The CDR3, as DNA: TGTGCCAGCAGCCAAGTCCTTACAGGGGCTGGGGCCAACGTCCTGACTTTC. The encoded protein is CASSQVLTGAGANVLTF.

This clone came up a few times. The chain uses TRBV6-1 and TRBJ2-3, with a weak D call TRBD1 (5 bases). Trimming stripped 7 bases from V and 4 bases from J, with 18 bases between. CDR1 is MNHNS, CDR2 SASEGT, per germline. There are 15 residues in the CDR3. The DNA for the CDR3 is TGTGCCAGCACCCCAGGGCAGGATCTCGCAGATACGCAGTATTTT. Protein: CASTPGQDLADTQYF.

This chain links TRBV6-1 with TRBJ2-5; D perhaps matches TRBD2 (7 bases). CDR1 is MNHNS, CDR2 SASEGT, per germline. Trimming removed 0 bases at V and 5 bases at J, with 13 bases between. The CDR3 consists of 15 residues. The CDR3, as DNA: TGTGCCAGCAGTGAAGCGGGGGGGCGTTCGGAGACCCAGTACTTC. Translated: CASSEAGGRSETQYF.

The chain employs TRBV19 and TRBJ1-2, with 11 bases identical to TRBD1. The CDR3 is made up of 14 amino acids. The V segment lost 5 bases and the J segment 11 bases; nucleotides outside the gene matches: 10. Germline CDR1 is LNHDA and CDR2 is SQIVND (reference sequence). The CDR3: CASSALPGQGAYTF. For the CDR3, the DNA is TGTGCCAGTAGTGCCCTCCCCGGACAGGGGGCGTACACCTTC.

This clone appeared once. The chain joins TRBV5-1 to TRBJ2-1, with TRBD1 matching 10 bases. The CDR3 extends over 15 amino acids. Germline V gives CDR1 SGHRS, CDR2 YFSETQ. With 4 bases clipped from V and 3 bases from J, the junction kept 4 bases outside the gene matches. The DNA for the CDR3 is TGCGCCAGCAGCCCTGGGACAGGGGTCTACAATGAGCAGTTCTTC. As protein: CASSPGTGVYNEQFF.

This clone was seen more than once but under ten times. The J gene is TRBJ1-5, the V gene TRBV28, with D tentatively TRBD1 (5 bases). The CDR3 contains 12 residues. V gave up 8 bases and J gave up 4 bases, with 9 bases separating them. Germline V gives CDR1 MDHEN, CDR2 SYDVKM. The CDR3 nucleotides are TGTGCCAGCCACGACAGTAATCAGCCCCAGCATTTT. Residues: CASHDSNQPQHF.

This sequence joins TRBV28 and TRBJ2-7; 11 nucleotides match TRBD2. CDR3 length: 15 residues. Trimming cost V 5 bases and J 1 base; bases outside gene matches: 4. Per the germline V gene, CDR1 is MDHEN and CDR2 is SYDVKM. This chain's CDR3 is CASSLTSGNSYEQYF. The CDR3 region has the DNA TGTGCCAGCAGTCTGACTAGCGGGAATTCCTACGAGCAGTACTTC.

In this sample, this clone turned up a few times. The CDR3 region has the DNA TGTGCCAGCAGCTTAGAGGGGCGCTGGGGCTACGAGCAGTACTTC. Encoded protein: CASSLEGRWGYEQYF. The V call is TRBV7-2, the J call TRBJ2-7; maybe TRBD1 (5 bases). Germline values: CDR1 SGHTA, CDR2 FQGNSA. The length of the CDR3 is 15 residues. V was trimmed by 1 base and J by 3 bases, leaving 13 bases between them.

The rearrangement links TRBV5-1 to TRBJ1-4; tentatively, D is TRBD1 (5 bases). The CDR3 covers 15 residues. V was shortened by 3 bases and J by 8 bases, with 17 bases between the two germline ends. Germline assignment: CDR1 SGHRS and CDR2 YFSETQ. The DNA for the CDR3 is TGCGCCAGCAGCTCCTCTTCGGGGGTACTGGAAAAACTGTTTTTT. This encodes CASSSSSGVLEKLFF.

This clone occurred many times. This chain uses TRBV5-1 with TRBJ2-3; 8 nucleotides align to TRBD2. The CDR3 is 14 residues long. Germline trimming cut 6 bases from V and 6 bases from J; bases unmatched to any gene: 9. Germline V CDR1 and CDR2: SGHRS, YFSETQ. The CDR3 loop reads CASIGGTRRDTQYF. In nucleotides, the CDR3 is TGCGCCAGCATTGGTGGGACTAGGCGGGATACGCAGTATTTT.